The rows below give T cell receptor beta chains drawn from one sample of a study of T-cell memory formation after mild COVID-19. TCRdb itself ran the 5' RACE reads through MiXCR, one entry per CDR3 protein. This table holds 450,000 to 650,000 distinct CDR3 sequences, about a fifth found once. Sample: PBMCs or a T cell subset sorted from them (not recorded which). These receptors were collected from an adult woman who had mild COVID-19 (a few samples of this study predate the infection). Cell type and time point are not known. Each CDR3 is given with its conserved first and last residue. The D gene is left open where the match is weak. Clone size is stated in some rows and not others, as once, few, many or a class when expanded.

D gene: -; clone size: many; J gene: TRBJ1-1; V gene: TRBV5-1; CDR3 protein: CASSLYGTEAFF; CDR3 DNA: TGCGCCAGCAGCTTGTATGGGACTGAAGCTTTCTTT
D gene: -; clone size: few; J gene: TRBJ2-7; V gene: TRBV2; CDR3 protein: CASWKGQVAYEQYF; CDR3 DNA: TGTGCCTCCTGGAAGGGACAAGTGGCCTACGAGCAGTACTTC
D gene: TRBD2; clone size: -; J gene: TRBJ2-2; V gene: TRBV24-1; CDR3 protein: CATRPTSGNTGELFF; CDR3 DNA: TGTGCCACCAGACCAACTAGCGGGAACACCGGGGAGCTGTTTTTT
D gene: TRBD2; clone size: few; J gene: TRBJ2-2; V gene: TRBV6-5; CDR3 protein: CASSYLTSRGDGELFF; CDR3 DNA: TGTGCCAGCAGTTACCTGACTAGCCGCGGGGACGGGGAGCTGTTTTTT
D gene: TRBD1; clone size: -; J gene: TRBJ1-2; V gene: TRBV7-8; CDR3 protein: CASSLTRQGAKNYGYTF; CDR3 DNA: TGTGCCAGCAGCTTAACCCGACAGGGGGCTAAGAACTATGGCTACACCTTC
D gene: TRBD2; clone size: -; J gene: TRBJ2-1; V gene: TRBV6-6; CDR3 protein: CASSYSSGTSGSGTYNEQFF; CDR3 DNA: TGTGCCAGCAGTTACTCGTCCGGGACTAGCGGGAGCGGAACCTACAATGAGCAGTTCTTC
D gene: -; clone size: few; J gene: TRBJ1-1; V gene: TRBV29-1; CDR3 protein: CSVEVYTEVDTEAFF; CDR3 DNA: TGCAGCGTTGAAGTATACACCGAGGTGGACACTGAAGCTTTCTTT
D gene: TRBD1; clone size: few; J gene: TRBJ2-7; V gene: TRBV9; CDR3 protein: CASSVGGQISYEQYF; CDR3 DNA: TGTGCCAGCAGCGTAGGGGGACAGATCTCCTACGAGCAGTACTTC
D gene: TRBD2; clone size: few; J gene: TRBJ2-7; V gene: TRBV7-9; CDR3 protein: CASSPPWGGEQYF; CDR3 DNA: TGTGCCAGCAGCCCCCCCTGGGGGGGAGAGCAGTACTTC
D gene: -; clone size: -; J gene: TRBJ2-7; V gene: TRBV7-2; CDR3 protein: CASSLRQFYEQYF; CDR3 DNA: TGTGCCAGCAGCTTACGACAATTCTACGAGCAGTACTTC
D gene: TRBD1; clone size: few; J gene: TRBJ2-7; V gene: TRBV7-2; CDR3 protein: CASSTATGTVDYEQYF; CDR3 DNA: TGTGCCAGCAGCACGGCTACCGGGACAGTTGATTACGAGCAGTACTTC
D gene: TRBD2; clone size: -; J gene: TRBJ2-5; V gene: TRBV5-4; CDR3 protein: CASSLNYPAGGRQETQYF; CDR3 DNA: TGTGCCAGCAGCTTGAATTATCCCGCGGGGGGGAGGCAAGAGACCCAGTACTTC
D gene: -; clone size: few; J gene: TRBJ1-2; V gene: TRBV7-9; CDR3 protein: CASSIDPRSQFLFVGYTF; CDR3 DNA: TGTGCCAGCAGCATTGACCCGAGAAGTCAATTTTTATTTGTTGGCTACACCTTC
D gene: TRBD2; clone size: few; J gene: TRBJ2-7; V gene: TRBV20-1; CDR3 protein: CSAKRLAGESVEQYF; CDR3 DNA: TGCAGTGCCAAAAGACTAGCGGGGGAATCAGTGGAGCAGTACTTC
D gene: TRBD1; clone size: -; J gene: TRBJ2-3; V gene: TRBV5-1; CDR3 protein: CASSDGQGRMTDTQYF; CDR3 DNA: TGCGCCAGCAGCGACGGACAGGGTCGTATGACAGATACGCAGTATTTT
D gene: TRBD2; clone size: many; J gene: TRBJ2-1; V gene: TRBV7-2; CDR3 protein: CASSLIRLAGNEQFF; CDR3 DNA: TGTGCCAGCAGCTTAATTCGACTAGCTGGCAATGAGCAGTTCTTC
D gene: -; clone size: many; J gene: TRBJ2-5; V gene: TRBV5-1; CDR3 protein: CASSLSSGGQETQYF; CDR3 DNA: TGCGCCAGCAGCTTGTCCAGCGGCGGCCAAGAGACCCAGTACTTC
D gene: TRBD1; clone size: -; J gene: TRBJ1-4; V gene: TRBV2; CDR3 protein: CASRDRGEKLFF; CDR3 DNA: TGTGCCAGCAGGGACAGGGGAGAAAAACTGTTTTTT
D gene: -; clone size: few; J gene: TRBJ2-7; V gene: TRBV4-3; CDR3 protein: CASSQGQGRDEQYF; CDR3 DNA: TGCGCCAGCAGCCAAGGACAGGGGAGGGACGAGCAGTACTTC
D gene: -; clone size: many; J gene: TRBJ2-3; V gene: TRBV29-1; CDR3 protein: CSPRITDTQYF; CDR3 DNA: TGCAGCCCCAGAATAACAGATACGCAGTATTTT
D gene: -; clone size: few; J gene: TRBJ2-7; V gene: TRBV20-1; CDR3 protein: CSAGARVEQYF; CDR3 DNA: TGCAGTGCTGGGGCCAGGGTCGAGCAGTACTTC
D gene: -; clone size: many; J gene: TRBJ2-7; V gene: TRBV4-1; CDR3 protein: CASSQDSDGYYEQYF; CDR3 DNA: TGCGCCAGCAGCCAAGATTCGGACGGGTATTACGAGCAGTACTTC
D gene: TRBD2; clone size: many; J gene: TRBJ2-7; V gene: TRBV12-3/TRBV12-4; CDR3 protein: CASSNPRAGALGSLYEQYF; CDR3 DNA: TGTGCCAGCAGCAACCCCCGAGCGGGGGCGCTCGGGTCTCTCTACGAGCAGTACTTC
D gene: -; clone size: few; J gene: TRBJ2-3; V gene: TRBV25-1; CDR3 protein: CASRYSDTQYF; CDR3 DNA: TGTGCCAGCAGGTACTCAGATACGCAGTATTTT
D gene: TRBD2; clone size: -; J gene: TRBJ2-3; V gene: TRBV7-2; CDR3 protein: CASDGLAGITDTQYF; CDR3 DNA: TGTGCCAGCGACGGGCTAGCGGGGATCACAGATACGCAGTATTTT
D gene: -; clone size: few; J gene: TRBJ2-1; V gene: TRBV7-6; CDR3 protein: CASSFGGVGYEQFF; CDR3 DNA: TGTGCCAGCAGCTTCGGTGGGGTTGGCTATGAGCAGTTCTTC
D gene: TRBD2; clone size: -; J gene: TRBJ2-1; V gene: TRBV24-1; CDR3 protein: CATSDLGPGRGNEQFF; CDR3 DNA: TGTGCCACCAGTGATTTGGGCCCCGGGCGGGGGAATGAGCAGTTCTTC
D gene: TRBD1; clone size: -; J gene: TRBJ2-1; V gene: TRBV14; CDR3 protein: CASSPITGAPYNEQFF; CDR3 DNA: TGTGCCAGCAGCCCAATCACAGGGGCGCCTTACAATGAGCAGTTCTTC
D gene: -; clone size: -; J gene: TRBJ1-1; V gene: TRBV3-1; CDR3 protein: CASSPYSGAEAFF; CDR3 DNA: TGTGCCAGCAGCCCCTATTCCGGGGCTGAAGCTTTCTTT
D gene: TRBD1; clone size: -; J gene: TRBJ2-5; V gene: TRBV24-1; CDR3 protein: CATSDSGTGRETQYF; CDR3 DNA: TGTGCCACCAGTGATTCCGGGACAGGGCGAGAGACCCAGTACTTC
D gene: -; clone size: -; J gene: TRBJ1-6; V gene: TRBV7-3; CDR3 protein: CASSLSVLNSPLHF; CDR3 DNA: TGTGCCAGCAGCTTAAGTGTACTTAATTCACCCCTCCACTTT
D gene: TRBD1; clone size: -; J gene: TRBJ1-1; V gene: TRBV29-1; CDR3 protein: CSVLQGARGTEAFF; CDR3 DNA: TGCAGCGTTCTACAGGGGGCGCGGGGTACTGAAGCTTTCTTT
D gene: -; clone size: -; J gene: TRBJ1-2; V gene: TRBV20-1; CDR3 protein: CSAGGYEYGYTF; CDR3 DNA: TGCAGTGCTGGGGGGTATGAGTATGGCTACACCTTC
D gene: -; clone size: many; J gene: TRBJ2-3; V gene: TRBV5-1; CDR3 protein: CASSSRGSTDTQYF; CDR3 DNA: TGCGCCAGCAGCTCCAGGGGAAGCACAGATACGCAGTATTTT
D gene: TRBD1; clone size: few; J gene: TRBJ2-5; V gene: TRBV25-1; CDR3 protein: CASSETGIRGTGMEETQYF; CDR3 DNA: TGTGCCAGCAGTGAAACGGGCATCCGCGGGACAGGGATGGAAGAGACCCAGTACTTC
D gene: -; clone size: few; J gene: TRBJ1-6; V gene: TRBV6-5; CDR3 protein: CASSYTSSNSPLHF; CDR3 DNA: TGTGCCAGCAGTTACACCAGTTCAAACTCACCCCTCCACTTT
D gene: -; clone size: few; J gene: TRBJ2-3; V gene: TRBV20-1; CDR3 protein: CSARVSSGEDTQYF; CDR3 DNA: TGCAGTGCTAGAGTTTCGTCCGGGGAAGATACGCAGTATTTT
D gene: TRBD2; clone size: -; J gene: TRBJ2-3; V gene: TRBV29-1; CDR3 protein: CSALAGTSTDTQYF; CDR3 DNA: TGCAGCGCATTAGCGGGGACTAGCACAGATACGCAGTATTTT
D gene: -; clone size: -; J gene: TRBJ1-3; V gene: TRBV27; CDR3 protein: CASSHNTGSSGNTIYF; CDR3 DNA: TGTGCCAGCAGTCATAATACAGGGAGCTCTGGAAACACCATATATTTT
D gene: -; clone size: -; J gene: TRBJ2-3; V gene: TRBV4-1; CDR3 protein: CASSQKSGWTDTQYF; CDR3 DNA: TGCGCCAGCAGCCAGAAGTCGGGATGGACAGATACGCAGTATTTT
D gene: -; clone size: few; J gene: TRBJ1-1; V gene: TRBV4-3; CDR3 protein: CASSQWAKDTEAFF; CDR3 DNA: TGCGCCAGCAGCCAATGGGCGAAGGACACTGAAGCTTTCTTT